The next 22 T cell receptor beta chains were all read from a single sample in a study of blood T cell repertoires in COVID-19. TCRdb's copy holds only in-frame clones and misses some; the assay was immunoSEQ multiplex PCR. The sample comprises approximately 150,000 clones, 81% of which are singletons, and about 10% rests with the top ten. Sequenced sample: peripheral blood. These receptors all come from a man aged 55 to 69 with active or convalescent COVID-19.

This clone was detected once. The J gene is TRBJ2-3, the V gene TRBV5-4; 14 bases align to TRBD2. Trimming took 3 bases from V and 4 from J; bases not matched to a gene: 4. The V gene's germline CDR1 is SGHNT and CDR2 YYREEE (reference sequence). CDR3 length equals 16 residues. CDR3 in amino acids: CASSSGLAGGADTQYF. The CDR3 nucleotides read TGTGCCAGCAGCTCCGGACTAGCGGGAGGAGCAGATACGCAGTATTTT.

The chain links TRBV28 to TRBJ1-2; 7 bases are shared with TRBD1. Germline V CDR1 and CDR2: MDHEN, SYDVKM. J gave up 2 bases and V 1 base, and 10 bases lay outside the gene matches. This CDR3 has 17 residues. CDR3 DNA sequence: TGTGCCAGCAGTTTATCTGGTCCGGGACAGATAAACTATGGCTACACCTTC. This codes for CASSLSGPGQINYGYTF.

The chain uses TRBV3-1 (or the pseudogene TRBV3-2) and TRBJ1-4, with 10 bases fitting TRBD1. The V segment lost 0 bases and the J segment 5 bases; nucleotides outside the gene matches: 6. The CDR3 runs to 17 residues. Germline CDR1 and CDR2: LGHDT and YNNKEL (reference sequence). The CDR3 bases are TGTGCCAGCAGCCAAGACCCGACAGGGGGCGTGAATGAAAAACTGTTTTTT. Its protein is CASSQDPTGGVNEKLFF.

The chain is built from TRBV5-1 and TRBJ1-3, with 9 bases aligning to TRBD1. Germline loops: CDR1 SGHRS, CDR2 YFSETQ. V gave up 7 bases and J gave up 1 base; unmatched junction bases: 3. CDR3 length: 14 residues. CDR3 bases: TGCGCCAGCGGACAGGGGTCTTCTGGAAACACCATATATTTT. It translates to CASGQGSSGNTIYF.

V is TRBV11-2 and J is TRBJ1-4; 9 bases are shared with TRBD1. This CDR3 has 14 residues. V lost 8 bases, J lost 8 bases, and 9 bases stayed unmatched. CDR1 is SGHAT and CDR2 is FQNNGV in the germline V gene. The CDR3 DNA follows: TGTGCCAGCGGGCCCGGGACAGGGAACGAAAAACTGTTTTTT. Translating it yields CASGPGTGNEKLFF.

This chain joins TRBV7-2 and TRBJ2-1; D may be TRBD1 (6 bases). CDR3 length equals 15 residues. Germline V gives CDR1 SGHTA, CDR2 FQGNSA. V was trimmed by 5 bases and J by 0 bases, leaving 11 bases between them. CDR3 in amino acids: CASSLQGSSYNEQFF. The CDR3 DNA sequence: TGTGCCAGCAGCCTACAGGGTAGCTCCTACAATGAGCAGTTCTTC.

This clone was seen once. The chain recombines TRBV6-5 with TRBJ2-3; 9 nucleotides line up with TRBD1. The trim removed 2 bases at V and 3 bases at J, leaving 3 bases unmatched. CDR3 length: 15 residues. In germline, CDR1 is MNHEY, CDR2 SVGAGI. CDR3 region: CASSYLQGATDTQYF. CDR3 nucleotide sequence: TGTGCCAGCAGTTACCTACAGGGGGCAACAGATACGCAGTATTTT.

The chain carries TRBV7-2 and TRBJ1-6, with a possible D match to TRBD1 (6 bases). V was pared by 4 bases and J by 18 bases, with 16 bases between. In germline, CDR1 is SGHTA, CDR2 FQGNSA. This CDR3 has 12 amino acids. CDR3 DNA sequence: TGTGCCAGCAGCTCCGACAGGCCGCCAGCCCACTTT. Its protein product is CASSSDRPPAHF.

The sample holds one count of this clone. V gene TRBV5-1 combines with J gene TRBJ2-3; TRBD1 matches at 7 bases. Germline V gene sequence: CDR1 SGHRS, CDR2 YFSETQ. V lost 4 bases and J lost 0; bases outside the gene matches: 14. CDR3 size: 18 residues. CDR3 amino acids: CASSLGYRQGTSTDTQYF. The CDR3 bases are TGCGCCAGCAGCCTGGGCTACCGACAGGGAACTAGCACAGATACGCAGTATTTT.

CDR3 sequence (DNA): TGTGCCAGCAGTGGGCCGGGACAGCTCCTAGCCAAAAACATTCAGTACTTC. Translated, it gives CASSGPGQLLAKNIQYF. V usage is TRBV6-2 or TRBV6-3 and J usage is TRBJ2-4; 7 nucleotides line up with TRBD1. This CDR3 is built from 17 residues. In germline, CDR1 is MNHEY, CDR2 SVGEGT. V dropped 5 bases and J dropped 0; count of bases not matched to a gene: 10.

The chain is built from TRBV11-2 and TRBJ1-6, with 8 bases matching TRBD1. V dropped 1 base and J dropped 6; count of bases not matched to a gene: 8. Looked up from germline, CDR1 is SGHAT and CDR2 is FQNNGV. CDR3 length: 17 amino acids. In nucleotides, the CDR3 is TGTGCCAGCAGCTTAGTCATTGTCAGGGGGCGTAATTCACCCCTCCACTTT. Amino acid sequence: CASSLVIVRGRNSPLHF.

The V call is TRBV9, the J call TRBJ1-1; possibly TRBD1 for D (6 bases). The germline V gene encodes CDR1 SGDLS and CDR2 YYNGEE. Trimming took 0 bases from V and 1 from J, leaving 10 bases between them. This CDR3 has 15 amino acids. Here the CDR3 reads CASSVGDRSNTEAFF. CDR3 coding DNA: TGTGCCAGCAGCGTAGGAGACAGGTCGAACACTGAAGCTTTCTTT.

The chain joins TRBV3-1 (or the pseudogene TRBV3-2) to TRBJ1-1; 9 nucleotides line up with TRBD1. From germline, CDR1 is LGHDT and CDR2 YNNKEL (reference sequence). There are 14 residues in the CDR3. V gave up 4 bases and J gave up 4 bases; unmatched junction bases: 4. CDR3 loop: CASSLPGQGTEAFF. CDR3 DNA sequence: TGTGCCAGCAGCCTTCCGGGACAGGGCACTGAAGCTTTCTTT.

This clone is a singleton in its sample. The chain uses TRBV3-1 (or the pseudogene TRBV3-2) and TRBJ2-7; maybe TRBD1 (5 bases). This CDR3 is built from 12 residues. From germline, CDR1 is LGHDT and CDR2 YNNKEL (reference sequence). Trimming pared 3 bases from V and 3 bases from J, leaving 6 bases between. The CDR3 DNA sequence: TGTGCCAGCAGCCAGGGGCTCTACGAGCAGTACTTC. It translates to CASSQGLYEQYF.

The chain links TRBV7-9 to TRBJ2-7; D may be TRBD1 (5 bases). With 1 base removed from V and 0 bases from J, the gap between germline ends came to 7 bases. CDR1 SEHNR and CDR2 FQNEAQ come from the germline V gene (reference sequence). The CDR3 covers 14 residues. The DNA of the CDR3 is TGTGCCAGCAGCTTAGGGGGCGTCTCCTACGAGCAGTACTTC. Its protein is CASSLGGVSYEQYF.

The chain uses TRBV6-5 and TRBJ2-4, with D unclear. The CDR3 is 14 amino acids. In germline, CDR1 is MNHEY, CDR2 SVGAGI. Trimming took 0 bases from V and 5 from J, leaving 8 bases between them. The CDR3 DNA follows: TGTGCCAGCAGTTACTCGATTGGGCAAAACATTCAGTACTTC. Protein: CASSYSIGQNIQYF.

The sample holds one count of this clone. The genes are TRBV6-5 and TRBJ2-1, with a possible D match to TRBD2 (7 bases). This CDR3 contains 15 residues. Germline CDR1 MNHEY, CDR2 SVGAGI. Trimming cost V 10 bases and J 3 bases, with 19 bases left between them. The CDR3 bases are TGTGCCACAAGCCCACGGGGGGCCGGCTACAATGAGCAGTTCTTC. Protein product: CATSPRGAGYNEQFF.

The V and J genes are TRBV3-1 (or the pseudogene TRBV3-2) and TRBJ1-1; no clear D gene. The ends were cut back, 0 bases at V and 2 bases at J, with 10 bases in the middle. Germline values: CDR1 LGHDT, CDR2 YNNKEL (reference sequence). CDR3 length: 15 amino acids. This CDR3 is CASSQDLRGNTEAFF. The CDR3 DNA follows: TGTGCCAGCAGCCAAGATCTCCGAGGAAACACTGAAGCTTTCTTT.

The chain recombines TRBV11-2 with TRBJ2-1; D is perhaps TRBD2 (6 bases). V was clipped by 1 base and J by 0 bases, with 13 bases between them. This CDR3 comprises 17 residues. The germline V gene has CDR1 SGHAT and CDR2 FQNNGV. CDR3 in DNA: TGTGCCAGCAGCTTAGCCCCTACTAGCAGCTCCTACAATGAGCAGTTCTTC. Its protein is CASSLAPTSSSYNEQFF.

This chain connects TRBV2 to TRBJ1-1, with 7 bases aligning to TRBD1. Per the germline V gene, CDR1 is SNHLY and CDR2 is FYNNEI. Germline trimming cut 6 bases from V and 0 bases from J; bases unmatched to any gene: 10. The CDR3 runs 16 residues. CDR3: CASSAGQLIVNTEAFF. The CDR3 nucleotides are TGTGCCAGCAGCGCGGGACAGTTGATTGTGAACACTGAAGCTTTCTTT.

This rearrangement joins TRBV5-1 to TRBJ2-2; 9 nucleotides align to TRBD2. Germline CDR1 and CDR2: SGHRS and YFSETQ. CDR3 length equals 16 residues. V shed 0 bases and J 3 bases; nucleotides not matched to a gene: 3. The CDR3 nucleotides read TGCGCCAGCAGCTTGGAGATAGCGGGGGACACCGGGGAGCTGTTTTTT. This gives the protein CASSLEIAGDTGELFF.

V gene TRBV6-4 combines with J gene TRBJ1-6; D is possibly TRBD1 (5 bases). The V gene lost 4 bases and the J gene lost 8 bases, with 9 bases spanning the gap. CDR1 is MRHNA, CDR2 SNTAGT, per germline. There are 13 residues in the CDR3. CDR3 sequence reads: CASSARVDSPLHF. CDR3 DNA: TGTGCCAGCAGTGCCAGGGTGGATTCACCCCTCCACTTT.